The 2 T cell receptor beta chains listed next were all sequenced from one sample in a study of human thymus T cells. During corrective heart surgery, resections were taken, and the thymus tissue came from them. Produced via immunoSEQ multiplex PCR; TCRdb's table is partial and in-frame only. The repertoire includes roughly 120,000 clones, around 94% of them detected once, and roughly 0.024% sits in the top ten. Sequencing was performed on thymus tissue. The source of these receptors is a boy under two years old with a congenital heart defect but otherwise immunologically healthy.

The chain is built from TRBV4-1 and TRBJ1-5; 11 bases align to TRBD1. V lost 0 bases and J lost 3; bases outside the gene matches: 13. This CDR3 has 20 amino acids. Germline CDR1 MGHRA, CDR2 YSYEKL. Here the CDR3 reads CASSQDPGDRGIPPNQPQHF. The CDR3, as DNA: TGCGCCAGCAGCCAAGATCCTGGGGACAGGGGGATCCCTCCCAATCAGCCCCAGCATTTT.

The V call is TRBV27, the J call TRBJ2-5; 10 bases align to TRBD1. There are 14 residues in the CDR3. V shed 7 bases and J 5 bases; nucleotides not matched to a gene: 7. Germline values: CDR1 MNHEY, CDR2 SMNVEV (reference sequence). CDR3: CASTQTGGRETQYF. CDR3 bases: TGTGCCAGCACCCAGACAGGGGGCCGCGAGACCCAGTACTTC.